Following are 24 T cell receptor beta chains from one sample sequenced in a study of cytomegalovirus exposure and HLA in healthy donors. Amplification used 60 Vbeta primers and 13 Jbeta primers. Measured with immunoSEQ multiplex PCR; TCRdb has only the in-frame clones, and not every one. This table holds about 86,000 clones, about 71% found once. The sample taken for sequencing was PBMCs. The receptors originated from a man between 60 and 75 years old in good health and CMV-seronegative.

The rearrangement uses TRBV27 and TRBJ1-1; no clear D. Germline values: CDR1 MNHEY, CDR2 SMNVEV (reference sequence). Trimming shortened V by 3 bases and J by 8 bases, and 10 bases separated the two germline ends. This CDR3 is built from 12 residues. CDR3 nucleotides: TGTGCCAGCAGTTTCCCCGGGAGAGAAGCTTTCTTT. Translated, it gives CASSFPGREAFF.

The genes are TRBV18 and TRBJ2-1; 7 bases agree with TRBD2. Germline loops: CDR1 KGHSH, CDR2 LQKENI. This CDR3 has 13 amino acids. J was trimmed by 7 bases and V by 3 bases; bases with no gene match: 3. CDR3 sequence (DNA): TGTGCCAGCTCACCGGGACTAACTAATGAGCAGTTCTTC. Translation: CASSPGLTNEQFF. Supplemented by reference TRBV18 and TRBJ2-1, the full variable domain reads NAGVMQNPRHLVRRRGQEARLRCSPMKGHSHVYWYRQLPEEGLKFMVYLQKENIIDESGMPKERFSAEFPKEGPSILRIQQVVRGDSAAYFCASSPGLTNEQFFGPGTRLTVL.

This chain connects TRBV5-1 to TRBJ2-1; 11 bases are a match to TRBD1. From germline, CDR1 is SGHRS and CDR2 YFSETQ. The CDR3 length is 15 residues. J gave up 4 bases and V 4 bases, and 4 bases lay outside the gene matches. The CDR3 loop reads CASSPGTGGYNEQFF. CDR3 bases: TGCGCCAGCAGCCCCGGGACAGGGGGATACAATGAGCAGTTCTTC.

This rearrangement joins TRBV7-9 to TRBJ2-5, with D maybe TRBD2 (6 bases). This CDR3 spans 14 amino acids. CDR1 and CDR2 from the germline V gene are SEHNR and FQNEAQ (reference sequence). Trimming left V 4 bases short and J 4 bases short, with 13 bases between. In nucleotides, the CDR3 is TGTGCCAGCAGCTGGGGCGGGAATGGAGAGACCCAGTACTTC. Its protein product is CASSWGGNGETQYF.

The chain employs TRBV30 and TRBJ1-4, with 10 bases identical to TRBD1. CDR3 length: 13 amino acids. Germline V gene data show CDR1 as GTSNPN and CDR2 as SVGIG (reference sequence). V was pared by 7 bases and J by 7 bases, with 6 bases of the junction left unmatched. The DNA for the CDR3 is TGTGCCTCGAGACAGGGGGCGCTTGAAAAACTGTTTTTT. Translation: CASRQGALEKLFF.

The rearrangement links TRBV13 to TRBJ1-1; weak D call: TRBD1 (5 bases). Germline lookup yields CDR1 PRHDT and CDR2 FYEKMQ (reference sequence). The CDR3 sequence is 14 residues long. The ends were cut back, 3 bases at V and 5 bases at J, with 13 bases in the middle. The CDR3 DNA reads TGTGCCAGCAGCTTGTCCGGGGGGGGTACTGAAGCTTTCTTT. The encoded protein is CASSLSGGGTEAFF.

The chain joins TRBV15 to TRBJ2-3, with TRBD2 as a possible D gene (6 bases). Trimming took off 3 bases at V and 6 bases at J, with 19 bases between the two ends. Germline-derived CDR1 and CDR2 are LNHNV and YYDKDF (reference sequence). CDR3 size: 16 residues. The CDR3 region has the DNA TGTGCCACCAGCAGGGAGAGGGACTTGGGGAGGGATACGCAGTATTTT. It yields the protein CATSRERDLGRDTQYF.

This CDR3 is CAISDGGSAQETQYF. CDR3 in DNA: TGTGCCATCAGTGACGGAGGAAGCGCACAAGAGACCCAGTACTTC. The chain joins TRBV10-3 to TRBJ2-5; the D gene is possibly TRBD2 (5 bases). The CDR3 length is 15 residues. The V end was cut by 3 bases, the J end by 2 bases, with 13 bases between. In germline, CDR1 is ENHRY, CDR2 SYGVKD.

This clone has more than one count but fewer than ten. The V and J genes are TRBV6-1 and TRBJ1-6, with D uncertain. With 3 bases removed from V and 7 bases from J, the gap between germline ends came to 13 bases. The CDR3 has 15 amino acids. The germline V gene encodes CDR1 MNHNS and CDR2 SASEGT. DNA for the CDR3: TGTGCCAGCAGTGATCCCGGGAGTCTCAATTCACCCCTCCACTTT. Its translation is CASSDPGSLNSPLHF.

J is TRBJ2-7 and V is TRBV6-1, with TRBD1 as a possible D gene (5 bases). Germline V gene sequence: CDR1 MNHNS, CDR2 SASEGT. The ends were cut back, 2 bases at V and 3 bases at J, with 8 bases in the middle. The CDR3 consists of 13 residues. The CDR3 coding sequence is TGTGCCAGCAGTGAAATCAGGGTCTACGAGCAGTACTTC. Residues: CASSEIRVYEQYF.

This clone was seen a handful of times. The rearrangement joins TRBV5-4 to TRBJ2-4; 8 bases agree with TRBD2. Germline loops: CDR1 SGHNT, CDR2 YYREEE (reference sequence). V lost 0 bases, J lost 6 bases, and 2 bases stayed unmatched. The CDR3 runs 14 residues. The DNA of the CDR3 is TGTGCCAGCAGCTTGGTCGCGGGGGGAAACATTCAGTACTTC. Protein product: CASSLVAGGNIQYF.

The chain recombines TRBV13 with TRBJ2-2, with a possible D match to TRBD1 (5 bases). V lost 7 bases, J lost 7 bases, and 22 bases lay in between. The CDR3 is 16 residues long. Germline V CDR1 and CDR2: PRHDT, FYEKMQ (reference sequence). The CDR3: CASMIGERRRSGELFF. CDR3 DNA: TGTGCCAGCATGATAGGGGAAAGGAGAAGGAGCGGGGAGCTGTTTTTT.

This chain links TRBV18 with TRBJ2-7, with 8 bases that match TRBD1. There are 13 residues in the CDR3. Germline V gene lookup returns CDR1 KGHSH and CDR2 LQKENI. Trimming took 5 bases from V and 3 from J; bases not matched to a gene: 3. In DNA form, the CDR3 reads TGTGCCAGCTCAATTGGACAGGGCTACGAGCAGTACTTC. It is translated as CASSIGQGYEQYF.

CDR3 sequence reads: CASSLDYGGYNEQFF. As DNA, the CDR3 is TGTGCCAGCAGCTTGGATTATGGAGGATACAATGAGCAGTTCTTC. The chain uses TRBV5-4 and TRBJ2-1; perhaps TRBD2 as D (5 bases). Per germline, CDR1 SGHNT and CDR2 YYREEE (reference sequence). This CDR3 region has 15 residues. V was shortened by 0 bases and J by 4 bases, with 11 bases between the two germline ends.

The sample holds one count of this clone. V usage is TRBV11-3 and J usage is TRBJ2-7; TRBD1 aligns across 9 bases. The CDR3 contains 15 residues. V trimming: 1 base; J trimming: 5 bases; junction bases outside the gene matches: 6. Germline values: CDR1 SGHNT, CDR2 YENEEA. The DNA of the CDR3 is TGTGCCAGCAGCTTAGGCGGGGACAGGGATAACGAGCAGTACTTC. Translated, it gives CASSLGGDRDNEQYF.

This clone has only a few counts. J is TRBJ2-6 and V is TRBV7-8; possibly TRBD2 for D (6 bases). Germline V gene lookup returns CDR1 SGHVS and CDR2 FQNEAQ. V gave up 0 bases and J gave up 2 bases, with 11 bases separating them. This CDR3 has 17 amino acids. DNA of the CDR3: TGTGCCAGCAGCTTAGCACGCGCGGGGACTGGGGCCAACGTCCTGACTTTC. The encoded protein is CASSLARAGTGANVLTF.

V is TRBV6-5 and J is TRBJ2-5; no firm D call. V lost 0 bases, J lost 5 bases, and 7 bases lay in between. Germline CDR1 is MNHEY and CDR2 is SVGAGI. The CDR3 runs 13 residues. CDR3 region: CASSYSIEETQYF. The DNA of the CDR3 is TGTGCCAGCAGTTACTCTATCGAGGAGACCCAGTACTTC.

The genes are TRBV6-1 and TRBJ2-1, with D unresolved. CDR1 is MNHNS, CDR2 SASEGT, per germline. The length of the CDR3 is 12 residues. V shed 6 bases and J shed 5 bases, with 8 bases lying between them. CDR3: CASRAENNEQFF. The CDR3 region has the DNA TGTGCCAGCAGAGCTGAAAACAATGAGCAGTTCTTC.

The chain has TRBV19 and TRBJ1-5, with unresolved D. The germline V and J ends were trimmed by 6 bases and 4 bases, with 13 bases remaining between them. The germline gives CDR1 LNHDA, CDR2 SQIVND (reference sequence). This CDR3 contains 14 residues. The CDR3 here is CASSPRHENQPQHF. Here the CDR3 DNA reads TGTGCCAGTAGCCCAAGACACGAGAATCAGCCCCAGCATTTT.

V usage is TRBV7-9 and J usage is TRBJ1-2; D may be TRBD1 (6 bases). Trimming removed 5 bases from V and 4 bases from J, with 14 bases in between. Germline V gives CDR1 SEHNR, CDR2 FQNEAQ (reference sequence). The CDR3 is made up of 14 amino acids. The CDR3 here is CASSRDNSLYGYTF. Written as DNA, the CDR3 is TGTGCCAGCAGCCGGGACAATTCTCTCTATGGCTACACCTTC.

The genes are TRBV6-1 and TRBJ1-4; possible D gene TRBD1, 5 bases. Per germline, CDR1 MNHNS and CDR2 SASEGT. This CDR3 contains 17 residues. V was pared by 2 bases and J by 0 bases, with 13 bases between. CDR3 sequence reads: CASSEQPQVATNEKLFF. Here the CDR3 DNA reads TGTGCCAGCAGTGAACAGCCACAGGTTGCAACTAATGAAAAACTGTTTTTT.

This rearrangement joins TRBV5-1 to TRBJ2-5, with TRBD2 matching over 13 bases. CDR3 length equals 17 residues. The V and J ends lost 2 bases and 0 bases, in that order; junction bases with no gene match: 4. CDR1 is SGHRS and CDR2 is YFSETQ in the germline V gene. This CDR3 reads CASSFGLAGVNQETQYF. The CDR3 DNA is TGCGCCAGCAGCTTCGGACTAGCGGGGGTAAACCAAGAGACCCAGTACTTC.

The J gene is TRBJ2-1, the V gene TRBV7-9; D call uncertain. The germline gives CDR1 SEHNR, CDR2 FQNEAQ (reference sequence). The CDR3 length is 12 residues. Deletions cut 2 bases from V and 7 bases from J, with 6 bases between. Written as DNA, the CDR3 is TGTGCCAGCAGCTTACTCGCGAATGAGCAGTTCTTC. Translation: CASSLLANEQFF. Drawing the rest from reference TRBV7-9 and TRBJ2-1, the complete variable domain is DTGVSQNPRHKITKRGQNVTFRCDPISEHNRLYWYRQTLGQGPEFLTYFQNEAQLEKSRLLSDRFSAERPKGSFSTLEIQRTEQGDSAMYLCASSLLANEQFFGPGTRLTVL.

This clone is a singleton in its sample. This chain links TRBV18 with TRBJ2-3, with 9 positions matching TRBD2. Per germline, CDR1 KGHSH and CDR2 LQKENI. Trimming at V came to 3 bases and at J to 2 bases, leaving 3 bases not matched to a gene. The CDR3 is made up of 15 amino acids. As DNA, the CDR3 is TGTGCCAGCTCACCTCGACTAGCGGACACAGATACGCAGTATTTT. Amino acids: CASSPRLADTDTQYF.